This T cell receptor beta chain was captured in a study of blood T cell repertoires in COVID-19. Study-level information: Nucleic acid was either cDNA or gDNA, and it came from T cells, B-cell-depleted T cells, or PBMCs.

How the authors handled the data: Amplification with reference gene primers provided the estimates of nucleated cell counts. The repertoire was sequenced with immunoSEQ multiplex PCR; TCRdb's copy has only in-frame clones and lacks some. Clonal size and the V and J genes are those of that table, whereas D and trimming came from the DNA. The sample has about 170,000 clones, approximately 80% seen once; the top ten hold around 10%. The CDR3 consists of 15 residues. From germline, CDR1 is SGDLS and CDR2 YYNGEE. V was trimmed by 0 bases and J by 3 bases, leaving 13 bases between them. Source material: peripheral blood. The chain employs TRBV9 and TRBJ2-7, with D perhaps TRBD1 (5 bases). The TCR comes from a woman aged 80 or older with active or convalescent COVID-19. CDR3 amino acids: CASSVGQGNIYEQYF. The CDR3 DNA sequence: TGTGCCAGCAGCGTAGGGCAGGGAAATATCTACGAGCAGTACTTC.